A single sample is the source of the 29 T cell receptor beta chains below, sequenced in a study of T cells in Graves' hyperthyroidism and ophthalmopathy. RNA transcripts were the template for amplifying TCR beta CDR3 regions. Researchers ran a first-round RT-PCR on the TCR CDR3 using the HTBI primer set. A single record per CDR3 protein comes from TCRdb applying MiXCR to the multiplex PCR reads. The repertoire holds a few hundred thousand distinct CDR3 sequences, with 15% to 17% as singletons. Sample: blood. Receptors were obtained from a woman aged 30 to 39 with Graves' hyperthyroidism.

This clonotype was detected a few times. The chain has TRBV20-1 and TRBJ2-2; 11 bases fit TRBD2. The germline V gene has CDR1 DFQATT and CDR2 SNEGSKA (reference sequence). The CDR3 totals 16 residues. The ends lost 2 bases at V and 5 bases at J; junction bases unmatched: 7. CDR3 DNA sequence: TGCAGTGCTAGATCCATAGCGGGAGGGCTGACCGGGGAGCTGTTTTTT. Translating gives CSARSIAGGLTGELFF.

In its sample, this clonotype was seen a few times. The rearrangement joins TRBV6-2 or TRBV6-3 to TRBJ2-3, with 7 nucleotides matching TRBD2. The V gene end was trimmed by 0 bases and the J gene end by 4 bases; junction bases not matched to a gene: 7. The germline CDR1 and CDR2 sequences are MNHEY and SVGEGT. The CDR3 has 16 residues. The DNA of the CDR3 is TGTGCCAGCAGTTACTCGGCGGGAGCAGGCGCAGATACGCAGTATTTT. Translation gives CASSYSAGAGADTQYF.

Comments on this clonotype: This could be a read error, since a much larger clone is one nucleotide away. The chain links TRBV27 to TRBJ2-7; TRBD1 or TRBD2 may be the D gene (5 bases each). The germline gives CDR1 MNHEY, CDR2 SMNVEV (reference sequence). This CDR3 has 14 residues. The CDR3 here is CASSFVMGTYERYF. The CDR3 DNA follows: TGTGCCAGCAGTTTTGTCATGGGGACCTACGAGCGGTACTTC.

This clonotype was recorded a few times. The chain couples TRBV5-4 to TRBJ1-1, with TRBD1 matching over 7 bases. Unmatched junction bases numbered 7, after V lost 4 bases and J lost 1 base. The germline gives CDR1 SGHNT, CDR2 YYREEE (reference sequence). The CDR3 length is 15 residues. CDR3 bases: TGTGCCAGCAGCAGCGACAGGGTCGAGAACACTGAAGCTTTCTTT. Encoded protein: CASSSDRVENTEAFF.

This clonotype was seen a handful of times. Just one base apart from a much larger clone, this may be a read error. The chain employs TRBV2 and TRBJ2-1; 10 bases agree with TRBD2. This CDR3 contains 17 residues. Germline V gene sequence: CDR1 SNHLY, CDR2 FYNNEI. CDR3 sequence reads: CASSGAGLASSYDEQFF. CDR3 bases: TGTGCCAGCAGTGGGGCGGGACTAGCGAGCTCCTACGATGAGCAGTTCTTC.

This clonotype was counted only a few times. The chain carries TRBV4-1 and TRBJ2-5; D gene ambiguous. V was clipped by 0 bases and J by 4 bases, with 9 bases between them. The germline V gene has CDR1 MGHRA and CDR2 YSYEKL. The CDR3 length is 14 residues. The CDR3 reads CASSQEIRRETQYF. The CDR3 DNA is TGCGCCAGCAGCCAAGAAATAAGGAGAGAGACCCAGTACTTC.

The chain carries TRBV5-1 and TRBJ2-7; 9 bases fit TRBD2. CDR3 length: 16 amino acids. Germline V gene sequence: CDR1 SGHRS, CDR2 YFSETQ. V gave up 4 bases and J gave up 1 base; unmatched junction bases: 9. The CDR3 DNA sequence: TGCGCCAGCAGCAAGGCCGTGACTAGCGGTTCCTACGAGCAGTACTTC. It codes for CASSKAVTSGSYEQYF.

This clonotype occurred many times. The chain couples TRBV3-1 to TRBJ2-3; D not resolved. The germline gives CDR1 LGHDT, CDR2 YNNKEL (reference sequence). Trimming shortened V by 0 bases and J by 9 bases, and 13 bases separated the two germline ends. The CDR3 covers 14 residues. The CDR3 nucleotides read TGTGCCAGCAGCCAAGATCTGGGCCTGCGGACGCAGTATTTT. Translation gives CASSQDLGLRTQYF.

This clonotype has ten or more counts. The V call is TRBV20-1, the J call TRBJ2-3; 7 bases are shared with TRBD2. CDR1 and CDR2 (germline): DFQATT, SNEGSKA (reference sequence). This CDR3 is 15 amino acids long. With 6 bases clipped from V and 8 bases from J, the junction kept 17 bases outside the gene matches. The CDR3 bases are TGCAGTGCAACGGGAGGCCCCCGAGGGTATTTTACGCAGTATTTT. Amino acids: CSATGGPRGYFTQYF.

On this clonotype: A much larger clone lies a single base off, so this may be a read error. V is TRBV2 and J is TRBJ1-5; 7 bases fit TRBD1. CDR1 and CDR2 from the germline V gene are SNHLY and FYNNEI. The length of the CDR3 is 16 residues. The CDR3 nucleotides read TGTGCCAGCGGTGAAGCAGGCAGGGGGAGCAATCAGCCCCAGCATTTT. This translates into CASGEAGRGSNQPQHF.

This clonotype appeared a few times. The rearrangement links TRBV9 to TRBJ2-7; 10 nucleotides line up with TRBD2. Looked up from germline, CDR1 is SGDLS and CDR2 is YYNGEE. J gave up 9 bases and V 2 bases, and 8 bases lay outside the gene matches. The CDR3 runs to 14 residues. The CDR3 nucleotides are TGTGCCAGCAGCGTTAATCCTAGCGGGAGTGGGCAGTACTTC. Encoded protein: CASSVNPSGSGQYF.

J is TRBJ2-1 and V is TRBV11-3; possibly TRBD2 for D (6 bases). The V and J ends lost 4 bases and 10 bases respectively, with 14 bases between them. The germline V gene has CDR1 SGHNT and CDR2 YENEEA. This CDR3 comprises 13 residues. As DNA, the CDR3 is TGTGCCAGCAGCTCAACCGGACTAAGCGAGCAGTTCTTC. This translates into CASSSTGLSEQFF. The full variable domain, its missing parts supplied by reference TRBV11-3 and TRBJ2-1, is EAGVVQSPRYKIIEKKQPVAFWCNPISGHNTLYWYLQNLGQGPELLIRYENEEAVDDSQLPKDRFSAERLKGVDSTLKIQPAELGDSAVYLCASSSTGLSEQFFGPGTRLTVL.

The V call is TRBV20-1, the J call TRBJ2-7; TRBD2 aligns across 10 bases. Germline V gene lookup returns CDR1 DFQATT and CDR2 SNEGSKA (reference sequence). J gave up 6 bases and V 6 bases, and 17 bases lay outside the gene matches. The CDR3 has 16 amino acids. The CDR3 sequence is CSAYAGEASGSFEQYF. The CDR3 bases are TGCAGTGCATACGCCGGGGAGGCTAGCGGGAGCTTCGAGCAGTACTTC.

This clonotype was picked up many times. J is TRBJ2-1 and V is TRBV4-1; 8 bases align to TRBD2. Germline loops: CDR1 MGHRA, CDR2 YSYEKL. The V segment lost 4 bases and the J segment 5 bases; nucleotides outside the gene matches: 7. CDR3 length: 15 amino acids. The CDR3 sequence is CASSPRGSGNNEQFF. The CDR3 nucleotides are TGCGCCAGCAGCCCCCGCGGTAGCGGGAACAATGAGCAGTTCTTC.

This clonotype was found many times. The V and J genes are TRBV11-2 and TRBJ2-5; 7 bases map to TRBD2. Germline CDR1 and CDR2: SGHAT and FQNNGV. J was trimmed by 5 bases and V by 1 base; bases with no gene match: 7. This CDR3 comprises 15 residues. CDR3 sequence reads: CASSLVGGSMETQYF. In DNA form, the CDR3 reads TGTGCCAGCAGCTTAGTTGGCGGGAGCATGGAGACCCAGTACTTC.

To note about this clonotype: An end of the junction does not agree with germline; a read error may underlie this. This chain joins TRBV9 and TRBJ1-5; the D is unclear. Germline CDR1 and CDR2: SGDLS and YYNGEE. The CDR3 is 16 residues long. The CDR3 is CASSVGPDVRNQPKHF. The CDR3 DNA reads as TGTGCCAGCAGCGTAGGTCCGGACGTTCGCAATCAGCCCAAGCATTTT.

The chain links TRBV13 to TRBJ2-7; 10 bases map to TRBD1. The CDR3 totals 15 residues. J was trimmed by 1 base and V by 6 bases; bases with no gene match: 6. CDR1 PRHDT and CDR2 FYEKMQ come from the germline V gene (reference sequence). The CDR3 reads CASSTPGQGSYEQYF. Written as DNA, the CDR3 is TGTGCCAGCAGTACGCCGGGACAGGGGTCCTACGAGCAGTACTTC. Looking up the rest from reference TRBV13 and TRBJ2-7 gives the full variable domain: AAGVIQSPRHLIKEKRETATLKCYPIPRHDTVYWYQQGPGQDPQFLISFYEKMQSDKGSIPDRFSAQQFSDYHSELNMSSLELGDSALYFCASSTPGQGSYEQYFGPGTRLTVT.

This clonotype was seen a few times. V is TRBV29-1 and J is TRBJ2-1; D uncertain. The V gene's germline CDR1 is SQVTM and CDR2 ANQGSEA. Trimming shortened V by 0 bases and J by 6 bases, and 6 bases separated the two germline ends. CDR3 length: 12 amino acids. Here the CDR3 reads CSVEDRPNEQFF. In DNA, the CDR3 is TGCAGCGTTGAAGACAGACCCAATGAGCAGTTCTTC.

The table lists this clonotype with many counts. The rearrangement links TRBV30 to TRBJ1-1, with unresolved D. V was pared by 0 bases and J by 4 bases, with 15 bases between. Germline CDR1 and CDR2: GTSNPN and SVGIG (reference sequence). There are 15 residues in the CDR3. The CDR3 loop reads CAWSVGSGWVTEAFF. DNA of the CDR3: TGTGCCTGGAGTGTGGGGTCCGGTTGGGTCACTGAAGCTTTCTTT.

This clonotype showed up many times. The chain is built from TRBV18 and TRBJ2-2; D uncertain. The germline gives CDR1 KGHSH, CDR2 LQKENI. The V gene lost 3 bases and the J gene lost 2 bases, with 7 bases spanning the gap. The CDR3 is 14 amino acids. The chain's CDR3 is CASSPPTNTGELFF. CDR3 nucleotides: TGTGCCAGCTCACCGCCAACTAACACCGGGGAGCTGTTTTTT. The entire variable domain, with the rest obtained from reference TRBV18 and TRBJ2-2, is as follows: NAGVMQNPRHLVRRRGQEARLRCSPMKGHSHVYWYRQLPEEGLKFMVYLQKENIIDESGMPKERFSAEFPKEGPSILRIQQVVRGDSAAYFCASSPPTNTGELFFGEGSRLTVL.

CDR3 sequence: CASSVRLLLGGYTF. Written as DNA, the CDR3 is TGTGCCAGTAGTGTCCGACTTCTCCTTGGGGGCTACACCTTC. J is TRBJ1-2 and V is TRBV19; D gene uncertain. The CDR3 is made up of 14 amino acids. V was clipped by 5 bases and J by 8 bases, with 18 bases between them. CDR1 and CDR2 (germline): LNHDA, SQIVND (reference sequence). Based on the CDR3 plus reference TRBV19 and TRBJ1-2, the full variable domain is DGGITQSPKYLFRKEGQNVTLSCEQNLNHDAMYWYRQDPGQGLRLIYYSQIVNDFQKGDIAEGYSVSREKKESFPLTVTSAQKNPTAFYLCASSVRLLLGGYTFGSGTRLTVV.

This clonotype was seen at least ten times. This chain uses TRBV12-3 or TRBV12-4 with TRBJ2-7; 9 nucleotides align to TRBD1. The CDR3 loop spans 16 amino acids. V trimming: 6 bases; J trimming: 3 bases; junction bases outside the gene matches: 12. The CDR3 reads CASRYGGTGSFYEQYF. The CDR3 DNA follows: TGTGCCAGCAGATACGGAGGGACAGGGAGCTTCTACGAGCAGTACTTC.

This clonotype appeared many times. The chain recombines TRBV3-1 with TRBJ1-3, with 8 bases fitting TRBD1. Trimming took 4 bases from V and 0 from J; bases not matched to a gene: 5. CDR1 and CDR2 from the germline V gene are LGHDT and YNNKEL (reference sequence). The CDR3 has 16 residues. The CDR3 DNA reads TGTGCCAGCAGCCGACAGGGGTTGGGCTCTGGAAACACCATATATTTT. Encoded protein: CASSRQGLGSGNTIYF.

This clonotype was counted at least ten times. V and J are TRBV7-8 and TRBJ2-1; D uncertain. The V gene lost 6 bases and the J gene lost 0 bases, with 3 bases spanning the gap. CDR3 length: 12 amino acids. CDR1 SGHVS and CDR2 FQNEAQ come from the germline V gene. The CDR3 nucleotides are TGTGCCAGCAGGGGCTCCTACAATGAGCAGTTCTTC. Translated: CASRGSYNEQFF.

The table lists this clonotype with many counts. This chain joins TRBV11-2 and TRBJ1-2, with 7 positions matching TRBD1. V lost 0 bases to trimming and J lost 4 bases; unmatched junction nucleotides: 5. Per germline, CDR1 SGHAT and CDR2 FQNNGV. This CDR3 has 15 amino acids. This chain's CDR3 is CASSLESGGTYGYTF. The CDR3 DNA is TGTGCCAGCAGCTTAGAGTCAGGGGGAACCTATGGCTACACCTTC.

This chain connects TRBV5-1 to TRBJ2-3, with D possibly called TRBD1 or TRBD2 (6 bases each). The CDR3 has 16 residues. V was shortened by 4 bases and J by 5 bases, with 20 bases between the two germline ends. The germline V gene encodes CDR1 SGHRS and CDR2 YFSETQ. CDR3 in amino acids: CASSRGDILERDTQYF. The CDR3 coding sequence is TGCGCCAGCAGCAGGGGGGACATCCTCGAGAGAGATACGCAGTATTTT.

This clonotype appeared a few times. Here the CDR3 reads CSARAPGTFKDTQYF. The CDR3, as DNA: TGCAGTGCTAGAGCCCCCGGGACTTTCAAAGATACGCAGTATTTT. V usage is TRBV20-1 and J usage is TRBJ2-3; TRBD2 is a possible D gene (6 bases). The germline V gene has CDR1 DFQATT and CDR2 SNEGSKA (reference sequence). CDR3 length: 15 residues. V was clipped by 1 base and J by 5 bases, with 16 bases between them.

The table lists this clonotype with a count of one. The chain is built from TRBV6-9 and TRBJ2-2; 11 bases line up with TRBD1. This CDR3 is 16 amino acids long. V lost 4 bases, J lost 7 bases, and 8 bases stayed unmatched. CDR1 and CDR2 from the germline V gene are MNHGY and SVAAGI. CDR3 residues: CASSSRPGQGDGELFF. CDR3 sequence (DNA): TGTGCCAGCAGTTCCCGGCCGGGACAGGGGGACGGGGAGCTGTTTTTT.

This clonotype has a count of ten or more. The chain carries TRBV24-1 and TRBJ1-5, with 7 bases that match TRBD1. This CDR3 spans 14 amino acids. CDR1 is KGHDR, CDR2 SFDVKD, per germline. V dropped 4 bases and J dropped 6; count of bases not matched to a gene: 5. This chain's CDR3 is CATSETGVSQPQHF. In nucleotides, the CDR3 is TGTGCCACCAGTGAAACAGGGGTTTCTCAGCCCCAGCATTTT.